This TCR beta chain stems from a study of cytomegalovirus exposure and HLA in healthy donors. Study-level findings and limits: TCR beta V- and J-gene trimming, according to a later analysis, was linked to a missense DCLRE1C variant. Rarity characterized most TCR sequences, yet some public TCRs appeared in many donors. Sequencing depth roughly uniform across donors was assumed in presence/absence analyses.

The study ran its PCR with 60 Vbeta and 13 Jbeta primers. The assay was immunoSEQ multiplex PCR, and TCRdb's table has in-frame clones only and misses some. The sample consists of more than 45,000 clones, nearly 85% of them appearing once. On this clone: As yet, its antigen is unknown.

This CDR3 comprises 14 residues. Looked up from germline, CDR1 is MGHRA and CDR2 is YSYEKL. V lost 1 base, J lost 7 bases, and 6 bases stayed unmatched. Regarding donors, all were healthy bone marrow donors. The chain carries TRBV4-1 and TRBJ1-2; 7 nucleotides agree with TRBD1. The receptor was isolated from a man aged 25 to 40 in good health and CMV-seronegative. The specimen was PBMCs. This CDR3 is CASSQGTGVGGYTF. The DNA for the CDR3 is TGCGCCAGCAGCCAAGGAACAGGGGTGGGTGGCTACACCTTC.